One sample yielded the 5 T cell receptor beta chains listed below, sequenced in a study of monozygotic twins with inflammatory bowel disease. TCRdb reprocessed the 5' RACE reads, keeping one entry per CDR3 protein, no DNA. In total, the table holds about 210,000 distinct CDR3 sequences. What was sequenced was blood. The receptors come from a human donor with ulcerative colitis or Crohn's disease, or a healthy co-twin of an affected twin (not recorded which).

V and J are TRBV20-1 and TRBJ2-5; the D gene TCRdb calls, TRBD1, cannot be checked with no DNA. Germline-derived CDR1 and CDR2 are DFQATT and SNEGSKA (reference sequence). The CDR3 loop spans 12 amino acids. CDR3 in amino acids: CSASNEGETQYF.

The CDR3 sequence: CASSLLGEQFF. V is TRBV6-2 or TRBV6-3 and J is TRBJ2-1. The germline V gene encodes CDR1 MNHEY and CDR2 SVGEGT. This CDR3 contains 11 residues.

V usage is TRBV5-1 and J usage is TRBJ2-1; TCRdb outputs TRBD1, but without DNA this stays unchecked. This CDR3 is built from 14 residues. Per the germline V gene, CDR1 is SGHRS and CDR2 is YFSETQ. The CDR3 protein is CASSTGQLYNEQFF.

The CDR3: CASSPGLADQETQYF. This chain uses TRBV11-3 with TRBJ2-5; the D gene TCRdb calls, TRBD2, cannot be checked with no DNA. CDR3 length equals 15 residues. Germline CDR1 and CDR2: SGHNT and YENEEA.

The chain carries TRBV5-1 and TRBJ2-5; without DNA, the TCRdb call of TRBD1 cannot be checked. CDR3 length: 14 amino acids. The germline CDR1 and CDR2 sequences are SGHRS and YFSETQ. CDR3 region: CASSLPAGAETQYF. Variable domain in full (rest from reference TRBV5-1 and TRBJ2-5): KAGVTQTPRYLIKTRGQQVTLSCSPISGHRSVSWYQQTPGQGLQFLFEYFSETQRNKGNFPGRFSGRQFSNSRSEMNVSTLELGDSALYLCASSLPAGAETQYFGPGTRLLVL.